This entry concerns a single T cell receptor beta chain. The antigen remains undetermined. Sequencing libraries of TCR beta were made by UMI-labeled 5' RACE. TCRdb reprocessed the 5' RACE reads; each CDR3 protein has one entry and no DNA is given. The sample has under 7,500 distinct CDR3 sequences, and its top ten clones hold about 40%. This entry comes from a study of human CD8 memory T cell subsets. Study-level findings and limits: The study found similarly high diversity in stem-like memory and precursor exhausted T cells, unlike effector memory cells.

CDR1 and CDR2 (germline): LNHNV, YYDKDF (reference sequence). This CDR3 is built from 16 residues. The sample was CD8+ effector memory T cells (TEM) sorted from PBMCs. The subset is: effector memory CD8 T cells, CCR7- CD45RO+ CD95+. The receptor was derived from a human donor in good health. The chain recombines TRBV15 with TRBJ2-5. The CDR3 region is CATSRDSSVFKETQYF.